This T cell receptor beta chain came from a study of CD8 T cells in ankylosing spondylitis. Study-level findings and limits: The study identified a TCR beta motif of under ten highly homologous variants that appeared characteristic of ankylosing spondylitis blood. It was reported that disease-linked clones were significantly enriched in matched ankylosing spondylitis synovial fluid.

Quantitative 5'-RACE with molecular barcodes generated TCR beta libraries. TCRdb used MiXCR to reprocess the 5' RACE reads, holding one entry per CDR3 protein. The table has about 150,000 distinct CDR3 sequences, around a third seen once; the top ten hold about 5.5%. As to this clonotype: Its antigen is not identified.

This CDR3 contains 15 residues. Germline CDR1 and CDR2: SGHRS and YFSETQ. J lost 2 bases, V lost 0 bases, and 5 bases had no gene match. The chain is built from TRBV5-1 and TRBJ2-7, with 7 bases identical to TRBD1. The source material was synovial fluid, either unsorted or a sorted T cell fraction (not recorded which). The clonotype originates from a male donor with ankylosing spondylitis. The CDR3 DNA sequence: TGCGCCAGCAGCTTGGAGGGCCAGGGGGCCTACGAGCAGTACTTC. This codes for CASSLEGQGAYEQYF.